The clone carrying this TCR beta chain was seen many times. The sample comes from a study of regulatory T cells in long-lasting Graves disease. Time point: newly diagnosed GD, antithyroid drugs for less than 3 months. With RNA extracted from PBMCs as input, the TCR library was made. The TCR beta library used iRepertoire HTBI primers with Arm-PCR amplification of CDR3. MiXCR was run by TCRdb on the multiplex PCR reads, yielding one entry per CDR3 protein. The data show roughly 360,000 distinct CDR3 sequences, with roughly 12% seen just once and over 15% held by the top ten. The CDR3 loop spans 14 amino acids. V shed 1 base and J shed 2 bases, with 8 bases lying between them. Looked up from germline, CDR1 is LGHNA and CDR2 is YNFKEQ. These data were also filed under a second study, of T cells in Graves' hyperthyroidism and ophthalmopathy. That report adds: Using the HTBI primer set, a first-round RT-PCR was run on the TCR CDR3.

The sample was peripheral blood mononuclear cells (PBMCs), taken at new diagnosis, from a patient treated with antithyroid drugs. This chain connects TRBV4-2 to TRBJ1-2; D call uncertain. The sequence was obtained from a woman aged 18 to 35 with Graves disease. CDR3 coding DNA: TGTGCCAGCAGCCAAGTTGGAGAGAACTATGGCTACACCTTC. Translating it yields CASSQVGENYGYTF.